Below are 18 T cell receptor beta chains sequenced from a single sample in a study of beta chain features in type 1 diabetes. The study's findings and limits: For Type 1 diabetes patients, all four CD4+ subsets carried TCRB CDR3s that were moderately but significantly shorter.

The study reverse transcribed the entire isolated RNA, so it sequenced expressed TCRB transcripts. Measured with immunoSEQ multiplex PCR; TCRdb has only the in-frame clones, and not every one. The data show hundreds of thousands of clones, around an eighth seen once. These TCRs are of unknown antigen specificity. The sample comprised naive CD4+ T cells from blood. The origin of the receptors is a man younger than 35 with type 1 diabetes.

This clone showed up just a few times. CDR3 nucleotide sequence: TGTGCCAGTCTTCGGGGCAGCCAAGAGACCCAGTACTTC. Translating gives CASLRGSQETQYF. V gene TRBV7-9 combines with J gene TRBJ2-5; TRBD1 or TRBD2 may be the D gene (5 bases each). Per the germline V gene, CDR1 is SEHNR and CDR2 is FQNEAQ (reference sequence). Trimming cost V 9 bases and J 1 base, with 12 bases left between them. This CDR3 has 13 residues.

Concerning this clone: At the DNA level, this CDR3 is encoded by other sequences in the same sample as well. This chain uses TRBV7-9 with TRBJ2-5, with D possibly being TRBD1 (6 bases). The length of the CDR3 is 14 residues. Germline V gene lookup returns CDR1 SEHNR and CDR2 FQNEAQ (reference sequence). V gave up 0 bases and J gave up 3 bases, with 8 bases separating them. CDR3 DNA sequence: TGTGCCAGCAGCTTAGCAGGGGGAAAAGAGACCCAGTACTTC. The encoded protein is CASSLAGGKETQYF.

The V and J genes are TRBV6-5 and TRBJ1-2, with 7 bases matching TRBD1. The germline gives CDR1 MNHEY, CDR2 SVGAGI. V was pared by 1 base and J by 7 bases, with 6 bases of the junction left unmatched. This CDR3 spans 14 amino acids. CDR3 sequence reads: CASSYFRGSGGYTF. CDR3 DNA: TGTGCCAGCAGTTACTTCAGGGGGAGTGGTGGCTACACCTTC.

Worth noting for this clone: Within the sample, other DNA sequences also encode this same CDR3. This rearrangement joins TRBV30 to TRBJ1-3; D remains unclear. Germline V gives CDR1 GTSNPN, CDR2 SVGIG (reference sequence). The CDR3 sequence is 13 residues long. V was cut by 0 bases and J by 0 bases, with 3 bases left in between. As DNA, the CDR3 is TGTGCCTGGAGTGTAGGCTCTGGAAACACCATATATTTT. The encoded protein is CAWSVGSGNTIYF.

This clone was observed a few times. V is TRBV7-2 and J is TRBJ2-7; D gene ambiguous. Germline CDR1 reads SGHTA; CDR2 reads FQGNSA. V was pared by 0 bases and J by 3 bases, with 12 bases between. This CDR3 spans 15 amino acids. In DNA form, the CDR3 reads TGTGCCAGCAGCTTAGCGGGTGGCGGTTACTACGAGCAGTACTTC. Its translation is CASSLAGGGYYEQYF.

This clone came up a few times. The chain uses TRBV27 and TRBJ2-3; tentative D call: TRBD2 (5 bases). V was cut by 3 bases and J by 0 bases, with 10 bases left in between. The germline V gene encodes CDR1 MNHEY and CDR2 SMNVEV (reference sequence). This CDR3 has 15 amino acids. The CDR3 DNA reads as TGTGCCAGCAGTTTGCGGGCTTCTAGCACAGATACGCAGTATTTT. This sequence encodes CASSLRASSTDTQYF.

This clone came up a few times. This chain connects TRBV4-2 to TRBJ2-1, with a tentative D call TRBD2 (6 bases). The CDR3 covers 17 residues. Germline assignment: CDR1 LGHNA and CDR2 YNFKEQ. With 0 bases removed from V and 1 base from J, the gap between germline ends came to 13 bases. Written as DNA, the CDR3 is TGTGCCAGCAGCCAAGATACATGGGGGGTTTCCTACAATGAGCAGTTCTTC. Its protein is CASSQDTWGVSYNEQFF.

The table lists this clone with a few counts. V gene TRBV5-1 combines with J gene TRBJ2-3; 11 nucleotides agree with TRBD2. Germline trimming cut 0 bases from V and 5 bases from J; bases unmatched to any gene: 8. The CDR3 consists of 17 residues. Per germline, CDR1 SGHRS and CDR2 YFSETQ. The CDR3 spells CASSLGTSGRGKDTQYF. CDR3 in DNA: TGCGCCAGCAGCTTGGGAACTAGCGGGAGAGGGAAAGATACGCAGTATTTT.

This clone was seen only a few times. Distinct nucleotide sequences in the sample also encode this CDR3. The chain employs TRBV7-2 and TRBJ2-2; D is ambiguous. The CDR3 extends over 12 amino acids. Germline V gene sequence: CDR1 SGHTA, CDR2 FQGNSA. V gave up 2 bases and J gave up 9 bases, with 7 bases separating them. The CDR3 spells CASSLRGRELFF. CDR3 nucleotide sequence: TGTGCCAGCAGCTTAAGAGGCCGGGAGCTGTTTTTT.

This clone was detected a few times. This chain joins TRBV2 and TRBJ2-1; the D gene is possibly TRBD2 (6 bases). Germline V lookup: CDR1 SNHLY, CDR2 FYNNEI. The CDR3 consists of 13 residues. The V and J ends lost 6 bases and 7 bases respectively, with 13 bases between them. CDR3 coding DNA: TGTGCCAGCAGGGAGGGCCGGGGGAATGAGCAGTTCTTC. Translation: CASREGRGNEQFF.

The table lists this clone with a few counts. This chain links TRBV4-3 with TRBJ2-2, with D unresolved. The V gene lost 1 base and the J gene lost 0 bases, with 9 bases spanning the gap. This CDR3 contains 16 residues. Per the germline V gene, CDR1 is LGHNA and CDR2 is YSLEER. In DNA, the CDR3 is TGCGCCAGCAGCCAAGGGGCAGGATCGAACACCGGGGAGCTGTTTTTT. Its protein is CASSQGAGSNTGELFF.

The rearrangement joins TRBV28 to TRBJ1-5, with D perhaps matching TRBD1 (5 bases). The CDR3 covers 13 residues. Germline V CDR1 and CDR2: MDHEN, SYDVKM. V shed 7 bases and J shed 7 bases, with 14 bases lying between them. The CDR3 DNA follows: TGTGCCAGCAATCTCCCCGGGGACCAGCCCCAGCATTTT. It specifies CASNLPGDQPQHF.

This chain joins TRBV20-1 and TRBJ2-7; D gene ambiguous. Germline V gives CDR1 DFQATT, CDR2 SNEGSKA (reference sequence). V gave up 4 bases and J gave up 3 bases, with 7 bases separating them. The length of the CDR3 is 11 residues. In nucleotides, the CDR3 is TGCAGTGCTACCGGGCTCTACGAGCAGTACTTC. Translated, it gives CSATGLYEQYF.

The V and J genes are TRBV14 and TRBJ2-1; 10 bases agree with TRBD1. The junction had 3 bases not matched to a gene; V was cut back by 4 bases and J by 9 bases. Germline CDR1 SGHDN, CDR2 FVKESK. The CDR3 is 13 residues long. Here the CDR3 reads CASSRQGAGEQFF. The DNA of the CDR3 is TGTGCCAGCAGCCGACAGGGGGCAGGTGAGCAGTTCTTC.

The genes are TRBV28 and TRBJ1-1; tentatively, D is TRBD1 (6 bases). Per germline, CDR1 MDHEN and CDR2 SYDVKM. V lost 7 bases, J lost 0 bases, and 15 bases lay in between. The CDR3 loop spans 15 amino acids. The CDR3 nucleotides read TGTGCCAGCACCCTTGGGGGGCGGATGAACACTGAAGCTTTCTTT. Amino acids: CASTLGGRMNTEAFF.

There are a few counts of this clone. CDR3 nucleotide sequence: TGTGCCAGCAGTTACCTCCTAGCGACCTACGAGCAGTACTTC. Amino acids: CASSYLLATYEQYF. This sequence joins TRBV6-6 and TRBJ2-7, with D possibly being TRBD2 (6 bases). Germline V gene sequence: CDR1 MNHNY, CDR2 SVGAGI (reference sequence). This CDR3 comprises 14 residues. V was cut by 2 bases and J by 2 bases, with 10 bases left in between.

The chain couples TRBV27 to TRBJ2-1; weak D call: TRBD1 (6 bases). CDR3 length equals 14 residues. Germline V lookup: CDR1 MNHEY, CDR2 SMNVEV (reference sequence). The V and J ends lost 2 bases and 6 bases respectively, with 11 bases between them. The DNA for the CDR3 is TGTGCCAGCAGTTTACTAGGCAGGGGCAATGAGCAGTTCTTC. Translating gives CASSLLGRGNEQFF.

This clone was picked up a small number of times. The chain employs TRBV27 and TRBJ1-5; TRBD1 might be the D (5 bases). This CDR3 comprises 12 residues. Germline V CDR1 and CDR2: MNHEY, SMNVEV (reference sequence). V shed 8 bases and J shed 4 bases, with 9 bases lying between them. CDR3 sequence (DNA): TGTGCCAGCTCGGACATTAATCAGCCCCAGCATTTT. Its translation: CASSDINQPQHF.